These 8 T cell receptor beta chains were all obtained from the same sample, sequenced in a study of Ad26.COV2.S vaccination and SARS-CoV-2 variants. This table comes from immunoSEQ multiplex PCR, and its TCRdb copy is limited to in-frame clones, with some not included. In the table there are about 180,000 clones, 70% to 90% of which are singletons. Specimen: peripheral blood, collected after recovery from COVID-19. Receptors originate from a human donor who had recovered from COVID-19.

The CDR3 loop reads CASSLYEDSPTREQYF. In DNA form, the CDR3 reads TGTGCCAGCAGTTTGTACGAGGACAGCCCTACTCGCGAGCAGTACTTC. The chain carries TRBV28 and TRBJ2-7, with D possibly TRBD1 on 6 matching bases. The V end was cut by 3 bases, the J end by 6 bases, with 21 bases between. CDR3 size: 16 residues. CDR1 and CDR2 from the germline V gene are MDHEN and SYDVKM.

The chain joins TRBV9 to TRBJ1-5; TRBD1 might be the D (5 bases). The CDR3 consists of 14 residues. V lost 0 bases, J lost 7 bases, and 11 bases lay in between. CDR1 SGDLS and CDR2 YYNGEE come from the germline V gene. The CDR3 protein is CASSVDGAGQPQHF. CDR3 coding DNA: TGTGCCAGCAGCGTAGACGGGGCCGGGCAGCCCCAGCATTTT.

The genes are TRBV20-1 and TRBJ2-1, with 8 bases identical to TRBD2. V gave up 6 bases and J gave up 6 bases; unmatched junction bases: 4. Germline V gene sequence: CDR1 DFQATT, CDR2 SNEGSKA (reference sequence). CDR3 length equals 12 residues. CDR3 protein: CSASRGGNEQFF. In nucleotides, the CDR3 is TGCAGTGCCAGTCGGGGGGGCAATGAGCAGTTCTTC.

The chain combines TRBV5-1 with TRBJ1-6, with 7 bases identical to TRBD1. CDR3 length: 16 residues. The germline V gene encodes CDR1 SGHRS and CDR2 YFSETQ. Losses at the gene ends were 4 bases for V and 9 bases for J; bases not matched to a gene: 13. CDR3 residues: CASSAGTQGVGSPLHF. The CDR3 bases are TGCGCCAGCAGCGCCGGGACTCAGGGGGTGGGTTCACCCCTCCACTTT.

V gene TRBV2 combines with J gene TRBJ2-2; no clear D gene. V dropped 6 bases and J dropped 1 base, with 9 bases sitting between them. Germline V gene sequence: CDR1 SNHLY, CDR2 FYNNEI. The CDR3 sequence is 14 residues long. The CDR3 DNA is TGTGCCAGCAGACCAGTCAGGAACACCGGGGAGCTGTTTTTT. Translated, it gives CASRPVRNTGELFF. Combining the CDR3 with reference TRBV2 and TRBJ2-2 gives the whole variable domain EPEVTQTPSHQVTQMGQEVILRCVPISNHLYFYWYRQILGQKVEFLVSFYNNEISEKSEIFDDQFSVERPDGSNFTLKIRSTKLEDSAMYFCASRPVRNTGELFFGEGSRLTVL.

The chain joins TRBV6-5 to TRBJ2-5; TRBD2 matches 8 bases. Germline V CDR1 and CDR2: MNHEY, SVGAGI. Trimming removed 2 bases from V and 1 base from J; junction bases left unmatched: 6. The CDR3 sequence is 16 residues long. The CDR3 reads CASSYDSGLAQETQYF. In DNA form, the CDR3 reads TGTGCCAGCAGTTACGATTCCGGACTAGCCCAAGAGACCCAGTACTTC.

The rearrangement joins TRBV9 to TRBJ2-1, with TRBD2 matching 9 bases. Germline V lookup: CDR1 SGDLS, CDR2 YYNGEE. The CDR3 has 13 amino acids. The V segment lost 7 bases and the J segment 7 bases; nucleotides outside the gene matches: 6. The CDR3 sequence is CASSLAGSNEQFF. CDR3 DNA: TGTGCCAGCTCGCTAGCGGGGAGTAATGAGCAGTTCTTC.

The gene calls are TRBV27 and TRBJ2-1; TRBD2 matches 12 bases. Trimming removed 3 bases from V and 4 bases from J; junction bases left unmatched: 4. The CDR3 runs 16 residues. Germline V gives CDR1 MNHEY, CDR2 SMNVEV (reference sequence). As DNA, the CDR3 is TGTGCCAGCAGTTTGGGGACTAGCGGGTTTTACAATGAGCAGTTCTTC. The encoded protein is CASSLGTSGFYNEQFF.